These 10 T cell receptor beta chains share one sample of origin, sequenced in a study of blood T cells in healthy people across ages. A J-beta primer mix and a sample-barcoded 5' primer were used in a second PCR of about 6 to 12 cycles. TCRdb redid the calling of the 5' RACE reads with MiXCR, one entry per CDR3 protein. Of 800,000 to 950,000 distinct CDR3 sequences listed, approximately 32% are singletons. These data are also associated with another study on T cells of mothers and their children.

Sequencing was carried out using blood. These receptors were collected from a woman between 40 and 55 years old in good health.

V usage is TRBV12-3 or TRBV12-4 and J usage is TRBJ2-5; D uncertain. The CDR3 is made up of 14 amino acids. The V and J ends lost 6 bases and 5 bases respectively, with 16 bases between them. As DNA, the CDR3 is TGTGCCAGCAGCCTCGAGCCCGGGTGTGAGACCCAGTACTTC. It specifies CASSLEPGCETQYF.

This clonotype was observed many times. The chain has TRBV4-1 and TRBJ1-4; D gene uncertain. Germline CDR1 and CDR2: MGHRA and YSYEKL. The CDR3 sequence is 14 residues long. The V gene lost 2 bases and the J gene lost 0 bases, with 4 bases spanning the gap. CDR3 DNA sequence: TGCGCCAGCAGCCAACCGGCAACTAATGAAAAACTGTTTTTT. This sequence encodes CASSQPATNEKLFF.

This rearrangement joins TRBV10-3 to TRBJ2-1; D is unresolved. Germline values: CDR1 ENHRY, CDR2 SYGVKD. The CDR3 length is 15 residues. The V and J ends lost 2 bases and 3 bases respectively, with 11 bases between them. In nucleotides, the CDR3 is TGTGCCATCAGTGAGGCCGAAAGGGTCTACAATGAGCAGTTCTTC. This gives the protein CAISEAERVYNEQFF.

The chain carries TRBV5-6 and TRBJ2-7; 7 bases are a match to TRBD2. The CDR3 has 14 amino acids. Per the germline V gene, CDR1 is SGHDT and CDR2 is YYEEEE. V shed 3 bases and J 3 bases; nucleotides not matched to a gene: 6. As DNA, the CDR3 is TGTGCCAGCAGCTGGGAGGGCCTCCACTACGAGCAGTACTTC. Protein product: CASSWEGLHYEQYF.

The chain is built from TRBV12-3 or TRBV12-4 and TRBJ1-5; unclear D gene. This CDR3 region has 13 residues. V lost 7 bases and J lost 6, with 13 bases in between. The CDR3 coding sequence is TGTGCCAGCACAGGACTGGGAGGTCAGCCCCAGCATTTT. This gives the protein CASTGLGGQPQHF.

Note on this clonotype: A much bigger clone sits one base away, suggesting this may be a read error. This chain links TRBV7-2 with TRBJ1-2; D is unclear. The V end lost 5 bases, the J end lost 1 base, and 17 bases lay between the germline ends. The CDR3 runs 16 residues. Looked up from germline, CDR1 is SGHTA and CDR2 is FQGNSA. CDR3 amino acids: CASSRGRGGLNYGYTF. DNA of the CDR3: TGTGCCAGCAGCCGCGGTCGGGGAGGACTTAACTATGGCTACACCTTC.

This clonotype appeared a few times. The rearrangement links TRBV12-3 or TRBV12-4 to TRBJ1-5, with D maybe TRBD1 (6 bases). V lost 4 bases and J 2 bases, leaving 12 bases between the germline ends. This CDR3 contains 15 residues. The CDR3, as DNA: TGTGCCAGCAGTTCGTACAAGGGGGGCAATCAGCCCCAGCATTTT. This sequence encodes CASSSYKGGNQPQHF.

The CDR3 DNA is TGTGCCAGCAGCCGGGACAGGGTCGGTGAGCAGTTCTTC. This translates into CASSRDRVGEQFF. The V gene is TRBV3-1, the J gene TRBJ2-1; 9 bases are a match to TRBD1. CDR1 is LGHDT, CDR2 YNNKEL, per germline (reference sequence). The CDR3 length is 13 residues. Trimming took 4 bases from V and 9 from J; bases not matched to a gene: 4.

This rearrangement joins TRBV20-1 to TRBJ1-6; no firm D call. V shed 0 bases and J shed 0 bases, with 15 bases lying between them. In germline, CDR1 is DFQATT, CDR2 SNEGSKA (reference sequence). There are 18 residues in the CDR3. The CDR3 DNA reads as TGCAGTGCTAGAGATTTCGGCAAGGAAAGCTCCTATAATTCACCCCTCCACTTT. This codes for CSARDFGKESSYNSPLHF.

This clonotype came up many times. This chain joins TRBV9 and TRBJ2-7; 9 bases match TRBD1. The CDR3 has 18 amino acids. Per the germline V gene, CDR1 is SGDLS and CDR2 is YYNGEE. V was pared by 5 bases and J by 3 bases, with 18 bases of the junction left unmatched. The CDR3 nucleotides read TGTGCCAGCAGTAAGGTTTCGGGGGGACAGGGAAGGAGCTACGAGCAGTACTTC. It yields the protein CASSKVSGGQGRSYEQYF.